This T cell receptor (beta chain) appears in the sequencing data of a study of shared clonotypes between healthy human individuals. V shed 2 bases and J shed 2 bases, with 13 bases lying between them. CDR3 length: 14 residues. Germline CDR1 and CDR2: GTSNPN and SVGIG (reference sequence). Deep-level settings were used for running the assay. Only in-frame clones appear in the TCRdb table, and some are missing; sequencing was by immunoSEQ multiplex PCR. The sample includes about 1.5 million clones, roughly 96% of them seen just once. This receptor was obtained from a young man in good health. The sample consisted of naive CD4+ T cells sorted from blood. Described subset: CD45RA+ positively selected. V is TRBV30 and J is TRBJ2-7; D might be TRBD1 (5 bases). CDR3 sequence (DNA): TGTGCCTGGAGTTTGACAGTTAAAGCCTACGAGCAGTACTTC. It translates to CAWSLTVKAYEQYF.